The source of this T cell receptor (beta chain) is a study of T cells in tumors after PD-1 blockade. The data were produced by immunoSEQ multiplex PCR, yet TCRdb's version contains in-frame clones alone and is incomplete. This sample has fewer than 15,000 clones, with more than 65% found just once. Germline V gene sequence: CDR1 LGHDT, CDR2 YNNKEL (reference sequence). Trimming left V 1 base short and J 3 bases short, with 6 bases between. The CDR3 consists of 13 residues. The clonotype comes from a human donor with basal cell carcinoma. The sample was PBMCs, taken after anti-PD-1 treatment. The gene calls are TRBV3-1 (or the pseudogene TRBV3-2) and TRBJ1-2; D might be TRBD1 (5 bases). The CDR3 loop reads CASSQARDYGYTF. CDR3 coding DNA: TGTGCCAGCAGCCAAGCCAGGGACTATGGCTACACCTTC.